The sequence of this T cell receptor beta chain was determined in a study of cytomegalovirus exposure and HLA in healthy donors. The PCR used 60 Vbeta and 13 Jbeta primers. Method: immunoSEQ multiplex PCR; TCRdb's copy keeps in-frame clones and lacks some. Here the sample spans roughly 98,000 clones, less than 65% being singletons. Germline CDR1 SGHRS, CDR2 YFSETQ. The CDR3 has 13 amino acids. V was pared by 5 bases and J by 5 bases, with 13 bases between. The TCR sequence derives from a woman younger than 45 in good health and CMV-seropositive. The source material was PBMCs. The V and J genes are TRBV5-1 and TRBJ2-5, with a tentative D call TRBD2 (6 bases). The CDR3 sequence: CASRTGVLETQYF. The CDR3 nucleotides are TGCGCCAGCAGAACGGGGGTTCTGGAGACCCAGTACTTC.